This T cell receptor (beta chain) appears in the sequencing data of a study of blood T cell repertoires in COVID-19. Study information: Samples taken during acute and convalescent COVID-19 were collected in the United States, Italy and Spain. Sample material is recorded as cDNA or gDNA derived from T cells, B-cell-depleted T cells, or PBMCs.

This CDR3 contains 17 residues. With 5 bases clipped from V and 0 bases from J, the junction kept 8 bases outside the gene matches. CDR1 is MDHEN, CDR2 SYDVKM, per germline. Original processing methods: It was from reference gene primer amplification that nucleated cell counts were estimated. Some clones are missing from TCRdb's copy, which holds only in-frame ones; the method was immunoSEQ multiplex PCR. The DNA gave D and trimming, while V, J and clone size come from that table. The repertoire holds about 60,000 clones, with approximately 78% as singletons. Sequenced sample: peripheral blood. This TCR came from an elderly woman with acute or convalescent COVID-19. V usage is TRBV28 and J usage is TRBJ1-1; 11 nucleotides line up with TRBD1. This CDR3 reads CASSTTGTGGMNTEAFF. In DNA form, the CDR3 reads TGTGCCAGCAGTACAACCGGGACAGGGGGAATGAACACTGAAGCTTTCTTT.